This TCR beta chain is from a study of blood T cells in healthy people across ages. Study observations and caveats: A greater number of naive CD4+ cells and higher diversity distinguished long-lived donors from aged donors. Getting older went along with TCR beta diversity per million T cells dropping roughly linearly.

This clonotype came up once. Antigen specificity is unknown. At one end, the junction sequence differs from germline, possibly due to a read error. Through a sample-barcoded 5' primer and a J-beta primer mix, a second PCR was run for roughly 6 to 12 cycles. A template-switch adaptor that had 12 random nucleotides put a tag on each cDNA molecule. In TCRdb, the 5' RACE reads were re-called with MiXCR into one record per CDR3 protein. The sample consists of some 1.7 million distinct CDR3 sequences, 28% of them appearing once. The length of the CDR3 is 14 residues. CDR1 and CDR2 from the germline V gene are SGHTA and FQGNSA.

This rearrangement joins TRBV7-2 to TRBJ2-7; D gene uncertain. Sample: blood. The sequence came from a woman aged 25-40 years in good health. The DNA for the CDR3 is TGTGCCAGCAGCTTAGTTGCGAGCTCCTACGAGCAGTGCTTC. Its protein is CASSLVASSYEQCF.